The sequence of this T cell receptor (beta chain) was determined in a study of blood T cell repertoires in COVID-19. About the research overall: There were acute and convalescent COVID-19 samples, and they came from the United States, Italy and Spain. In each case, the material was cDNA or gDNA derived from T cells, B-cell-depleted T cells, or PBMCs.

V was trimmed by 4 bases and J by 7 bases, leaving 14 bases between them. Germline CDR1 is SSHAT and CDR2 is FNYEAQ (reference sequence). The CDR3 spans 13 residues. Per the authors' pipeline: Amplified reference gene primers provided the basis for estimating nucleated cell counts. Repertoires were generated with immunoSEQ multiplex PCR, while TCRdb's copy carries only in-frame clones and drops some. The V and J calls and clone size come from that table; D and trimming were worked out from the DNA. The sample carries just over 650,000 clones, approximately 90% recorded once. The chain has TRBV7-7 and TRBJ2-7; D perhaps matches TRBD1 (6 bases). Sequencing used peripheral blood. The TCR comes from a woman under 30 with acute or convalescent COVID-19. CDR3 loop: CASSSTGLGEQYF. The CDR3 coding sequence is TGTGCCAGCAGCTCCACAGGGTTGGGGGAGCAGTACTTC.